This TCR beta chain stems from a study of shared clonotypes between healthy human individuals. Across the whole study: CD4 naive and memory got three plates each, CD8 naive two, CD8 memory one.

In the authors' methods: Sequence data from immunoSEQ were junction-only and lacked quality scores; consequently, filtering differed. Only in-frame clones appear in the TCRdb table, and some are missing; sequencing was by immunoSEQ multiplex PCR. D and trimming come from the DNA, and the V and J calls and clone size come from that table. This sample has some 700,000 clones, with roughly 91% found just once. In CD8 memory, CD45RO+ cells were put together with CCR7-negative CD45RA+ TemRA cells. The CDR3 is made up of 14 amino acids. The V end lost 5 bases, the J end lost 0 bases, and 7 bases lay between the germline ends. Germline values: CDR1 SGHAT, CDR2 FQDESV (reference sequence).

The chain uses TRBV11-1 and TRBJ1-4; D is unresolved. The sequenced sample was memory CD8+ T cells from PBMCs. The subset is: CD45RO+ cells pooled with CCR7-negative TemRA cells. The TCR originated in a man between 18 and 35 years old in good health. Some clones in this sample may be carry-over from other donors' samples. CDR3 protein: CASSQTATNEKLFF. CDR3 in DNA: TGTGCCAGCAGCCAGACTGCAACTAATGAAAAACTGTTTTTT.